One sample yielded the 19 T cell receptor beta chains listed below, sequenced in a study of blood T cell repertoires in COVID-19. Assay used: immunoSEQ multiplex PCR; TCRdb lists only in-frame clones, some missing. The sample includes about 350,000 clones, 88% of them seen just once. Sequencing was performed on peripheral blood. The origin of the receptors is a woman aged 70-85 years with COVID-19, enrolled during active disease.

V is TRBV30 and J is TRBJ2-7; TRBD2 agrees at 9 bases. V trimming: 7 bases; J trimming: 0 bases; junction bases outside the gene matches: 1. The CDR3 contains 12 residues. In germline, CDR1 is GTSNPN, CDR2 SVGIG (reference sequence). CDR3 bases: TGTGCCTTTAGCGGGAGCTCCTACGAGCAGTACTTC. This sequence encodes CAFSGSSYEQYF. Full variable domain (missing parts from reference TRBV30 and TRBJ2-7): SQTIHQWPATLVQPVGSPLSLECTVEGTSNPNLYWYRQAAGRGLQLLFYSVGIGQISSEVPQNLSASRPQDRQFILSSKKLLLSDSGFYLCAFSGSSYEQYFGPGTRLTVT.

This clone occurred once. The genes are TRBV14 and TRBJ1-4; D not resolved. Trimming pared 6 bases from V and 7 bases from J, leaving 12 bases between. Germline CDR1 and CDR2: SGHDN and FVKESK. The CDR3 length is 13 residues. The CDR3 bases are TGTGCCAGCAGTCAAAGCTCTCTTGAAAAACTGTTTTTT. Protein product: CASSQSSLEKLFF.

This clone was seen a few times. The V call is TRBV12-2, the J call TRBJ2-7; the tabulated D call, TRBD2, remains unverified against the DNA. TRBV12-2 is an annotated pseudogene. The CDR3 has 16 residues. CDR3 DNA sequence: TGTGCAAGTCGCTCAGTCCTAGTATCGGGTTACCACGAGCAGTACTTC. Amino acids: CASRSVLVSGYHEQYF.

This clone appeared a single time. In nucleotides, the CDR3 is TGTGCCAGCAGCCCATGGGCAGCCAGGCGTGGCTACACCTTC. It translates to CASSPWAARRGYTF. The V and J genes are TRBV6-2 or TRBV6-3 and TRBJ1-2; D gene unclear. This CDR3 comprises 14 residues. The V end was cut by 6 bases, the J end by 7 bases, with 18 bases between. CDR1 is MNHEY and CDR2 is SVGEGT in the germline V gene.

V gene TRBV5-1 combines with J gene TRBJ2-3; D is perhaps TRBD2 (6 bases). V shed 2 bases and J shed 5 bases, with 12 bases lying between them. Germline V gene data show CDR1 as SGHRS and CDR2 as YFSETQ. This CDR3 is built from 14 residues. CDR3 nucleotides: TGCGCCAGCAGCTTCGGGGGTGTGGGAGATACGCAGTATTTT. This translates into CASSFGGVGDTQYF.

This chain links TRBV5-8 with TRBJ2-7; 8 bases are a match to TRBD1. CDR1 SGHTS and CDR2 YDEGEE come from the germline V gene. The CDR3 has 15 amino acids. V gave up 4 bases and J gave up 3 bases; unmatched junction bases: 9. CDR3 amino acids: CASSGNHRGVYEQYF. CDR3 coding DNA: TGTGCCAGCAGCGGAAACCACAGGGGGGTCTACGAGCAGTACTTC.

The rearrangement joins TRBV24-1 to TRBJ2-1; D remains unclear. The CDR3 length is 14 residues. Germline V gene sequence: CDR1 KGHDR, CDR2 SFDVKD. Between the trimmed V and J ends, which lost 4 bases and 6 bases, there was a span of 12 bases. The CDR3 reads CATSDPQSANEQFF. CDR3 nucleotides: TGTGCCACCAGTGACCCCCAAAGCGCCAATGAGCAGTTCTTC.

This clone occurred a few times. The CDR3 DNA reads TGTGCCAGCAGTGAGGAGGGGTCCCCCACAGATACGCAGTATTTT. Translated: CASSEEGSPTDTQYF. V usage is TRBV6-4 and J usage is TRBJ2-3, with a weak D call TRBD2 (6 bases). Trimming pared 3 bases from V and 2 bases from J, leaving 12 bases between. Per germline, CDR1 MRHNA and CDR2 SNTAGT. The CDR3 spans 15 residues.

By share, this clone counts as medium-sized (0.01 to 0.1%). The chain is built from TRBV2 and TRBJ2-1; 11 bases line up with TRBD1. The V segment lost 4 bases and the J segment 4 bases; nucleotides outside the gene matches: 0. The length of the CDR3 is 14 residues. Germline V lookup: CDR1 SNHLY, CDR2 FYNNEI. For the CDR3, the DNA is TGTGCCAGCAGTGGGGACAGGGGGTACAATGAGCAGTTCTTC. Its translation is CASSGDRGYNEQFF.

The chain has TRBV19 and TRBJ2-7, with 8 bases lining up with TRBD1. Germline V gene sequence: CDR1 LNHDA, CDR2 SQIVND (reference sequence). The CDR3 has 14 amino acids. Germline trimming cut 4 bases from V and 2 bases from J; bases unmatched to any gene: 4. The CDR3 loop reads CASSTRTGTYEQYF. CDR3 sequence (DNA): TGTGCCAGTAGTACTAGGACAGGGACCTACGAGCAGTACTTC. The full variable domain, with the rest looked up from reference TRBV19 and TRBJ2-7, is DGGITQSPKYLFRKEGQNVTLSCEQNLNHDAMYWYRQDPGQGLRLIYYSQIVNDFQKGDIAEGYSVSREKKESFPLTVTSAQKNPTAFYLCASSTRTGTYEQYFGPGTRLTVT.

The J gene is TRBJ1-1, the V gene TRBV19; D uncertain. The CDR3 totals 13 residues. The germline CDR1 and CDR2 sequences are LNHDA and SQIVND (reference sequence). V dropped 6 bases and J dropped 0 bases, with 8 bases sitting between them. In DNA form, the CDR3 reads TGTGCCAGTAGCCCTACTCTGAACACTGAAGCTTTCTTT. It codes for CASSPTLNTEAFF.

The chain has TRBV27 and TRBJ1-2; D is ambiguous. Germline V gives CDR1 MNHEY, CDR2 SMNVEV (reference sequence). V gave up 8 bases and J gave up 5 bases, with 18 bases separating them. The length of the CDR3 is 14 residues. The CDR3 DNA is TGTGCCAGCGGGTTTGGGAGGGCAACTTATGGCTACACCTTC. Translation: CASGFGRATYGYTF.

The gene calls are TRBV19 and TRBJ1-5; TRBD1 agrees at 7 bases. Germline lookup yields CDR1 LNHDA and CDR2 SQIVND (reference sequence). This CDR3 has 15 residues. V dropped 5 bases and J dropped 3; count of bases not matched to a gene: 7. The CDR3 region is CASSAGTANNQPQHF. CDR3 DNA: TGTGCCAGTAGTGCCGGGACAGCCAACAATCAGCCCCAGCATTTT. The whole variable domain, filled in from reference TRBV19 and TRBJ1-5, reads DGGITQSPKYLFRKEGQNVTLSCEQNLNHDAMYWYRQDPGQGLRLIYYSQIVNDFQKGDIAEGYSVSREKKESFPLTVTSAQKNPTAFYLCASSAGTANNQPQHFGDGTRLSIL.

The chain uses TRBV11-2 and TRBJ2-7; possibly TRBD2 for D (5 bases). Germline CDR1 SGHAT, CDR2 FQNNGV. V shed 5 bases and J shed 1 base, with 12 bases lying between them. This CDR3 region has 14 residues. The DNA of the CDR3 is TGTGCCAGCAGCCCTGGACTCCATTCCTACGAGCAGTACTTC. Translation: CASSPGLHSYEQYF.

This rearrangement joins TRBV5-1 to TRBJ2-1, with 8 nucleotides matching TRBD2. Per the germline V gene, CDR1 is SGHRS and CDR2 is YFSETQ. The CDR3 is 15 amino acids. The V segment lost 4 bases and the J segment 8 bases; nucleotides outside the gene matches: 11. CDR3 nucleotide sequence: TGCGCCAGCAGCCCTTCGCGGGGGGTGAGCTATGAGCAGTTCTTC. Translation: CASSPSRGVSYEQFF.

This chain joins TRBV5-8 and TRBJ2-5; 7 nucleotides line up with TRBD1. Germline V gene data show CDR1 as SGHTS and CDR2 as YDEGEE. The trim removed 4 bases at V and 2 bases at J, leaving 5 bases unmatched. This CDR3 is 14 amino acids long. Written as DNA, the CDR3 is TGTGCCAGCAGCCCCCGGACAGGACAAGAGACCCAGTACTTC. Amino acid sequence: CASSPRTGQETQYF.

This CDR3 is CASSPLSGATDTQYF. Here the CDR3 DNA reads TGTGCCAGCTCACCATTATCTGGGGCAACAGATACGCAGTATTTT. This chain links TRBV18 with TRBJ2-3; perhaps TRBD1 as D (5 bases). The germline gives CDR1 KGHSH, CDR2 LQKENI. The CDR3 sequence is 15 residues long. V gave up 2 bases and J gave up 3 bases, with 12 bases separating them.

In this sample, this clone turned up once. The chain uses TRBV7-9 and TRBJ1-3; no firm D call. V lost 4 bases and J 3 bases, leaving 16 bases between the germline ends. The germline V gene encodes CDR1 SEHNR and CDR2 FQNEAQ (reference sequence). This CDR3 comprises 16 residues. Here the CDR3 DNA reads TGTGCCAGCAGCTCCTCGTTGGAGGAGGGTGGAAACACCATATATTTT. Amino acid sequence: CASSSSLEEGGNTIYF.

In its sample, this clone was seen a few times. The chain employs TRBV27 and TRBJ1-5; TRBD1 matches 10 bases. In germline, CDR1 is MNHEY, CDR2 SMNVEV (reference sequence). V lost 4 bases to trimming and J lost 7 bases; unmatched junction nucleotides: 16. The CDR3 has 18 residues. The CDR3 nucleotides read TGTGCCAGCAGTTCCCTCGGGACAGGGGATAGGATTAGACAGCCCCAGCATTTT. Amino acids: CASSSLGTGDRIRQPQHF.